This TCR beta chain was sequenced during a study of immune evolution from preneoplasia to lung adenocarcinoma. Study-wide findings and caveats: Later-stage lesions seemingly showed higher T cell density and diversity than normal lung.

The germline V gene has CDR1 SGDLS and CDR2 YYNGEE. The V end lost 0 bases, the J end lost 2 bases, and 10 bases lay between the germline ends. This CDR3 comprises 15 residues. Generated by immunoSEQ multiplex PCR, the TCRdb table keeps only in-frame clones and is missing some. This sample carries about 4,700 clones, around 82% of them seen once, and the ten largest clones take just under 8.5%. Comment on this clone: Its antigen remains unknown.

The source is a person between 65 and 80 years old with lung adenocarcinoma. The sequenced sample was FFPE lung adenocarcinoma in situ tissue. V is TRBV9 and J is TRBJ2-3; tentative D call: TRBD2 (6 bases). CDR3 nucleotides: TGTGCCAGCAGCGTAGGGCCGGGGGTCACAGATACGCAGTATTTT. It codes for CASSVGPGVTDTQYF. Drawing the rest from reference TRBV9 and TRBJ2-3, the complete variable domain is DSGVTQTPKHLITATGQRVTLRCSPRSGDLSVYWYQQSLDQGLQFLIQYYNGEERAKGNILERFSAQQFPDLHSELNLSSLELGDSALYFCASSVGPGVTDTQYFGPGTRLTVL.